Listed below are T cell receptor beta chains from one sample, sequenced in a study of CXCR3-negative and CXCR3-positive naive CD8 T cells. TCRdb reprocessed the 5' RACE reads and keeps a single row for each CDR3 protein, giving no DNA. The specimen's table records approximately 62,000 distinct CDR3 sequences. The sequenced sample consisted of naive CXCR3- CD8+ T cells from blood. These receptors originate from a human donor in good health. Some clones in this sample may be carry-over from other donors' samples. Each CDR3 is given with its conserved first and last residue. Each record gives: CDR3 length, J gene, clone size, V gene, CDR3 protein. Rows may omit the clone size; those that give it use once, few, many or a size class.

length: 13
J: TRBJ2-7
size: .
V: TRBV20-1
CDR3: CSARDDSVYEQYF

length: 15
J: TRBJ2-1
size: .
V: TRBV27
CDR3: CASSPVKAVRDEQFF

length: 12
J: TRBJ2-1
size: .
V: TRBV29-1
CDR3: CSAQLGVHEQFF

length: 16
J: TRBJ2-7
size: .
V: TRBV7-9
CDR3: CASSLDRTGTVDEQYF

length: 13
J: TRBJ2-1
size: .
V: TRBV5-1
CDR3: CASSLDASVAGFF

length: 18
J: TRBJ2-1
size: .
V: TRBV20-1
CDR3: CSAQPSGQRGFLLMEQFF

length: 13
J: TRBJ2-7
size: .
V: TRBV6-5
CDR3: CASSYRGRYEQYF

length: 14
J: TRBJ1-1
size: .
V: TRBV19
CDR3: CASSITGTNTEAFF

length: 12
J: TRBJ1-2
size: .
V: TRBV7-9
CDR3: CASSLGGDGYTF

length: 15
J: TRBJ2-7
size: .
V: TRBV29-1
CDR3: CSVEGVRQGAYEQYF

length: 14
J: TRBJ2-3
size: .
V: TRBV6-1
CDR3: CASSEGSGSGVQYF

length: 18
J: TRBJ2-6
size: .
V: TRBV7-2
CDR3: CASSPTVSLISGANVLTF

length: 14
J: TRBJ1-1
size: .
V: TRBV20-1
CDR3: CSARVGDRNTEAFF

length: 14
J: TRBJ2-1
size: .
V: TRBV30
CDR3: CAWKVWGGTVEQFF

length: 14
J: TRBJ2-1
size: .
V: TRBV7-9
CDR3: CASSGGGSLNEQFF

length: 12
J: TRBJ1-4
size: .
V: TRBV7-3
CDR3: CASSLFSGKLFF

length: 16
J: TRBJ2-7
size: .
V: TRBV20-1
CDR3: CSAAAVSDRPSYEQYF

length: 14
J: TRBJ1-3
size: .
V: TRBV20-1
CDR3: CSARGRNSGNTIYF

length: 12
J: TRBJ2-7
size: .
V: TRBV5-6
CDR3: CASSSGGYEQYF

length: 17
J: TRBJ2-3
size: .
V: TRBV27
CDR3: CASSPSGTGGSTDTQYF

length: 17
J: TRBJ1-1
size: .
V: TRBV29-1
CDR3: CSVELGGLTGMYTEAFF

length: 12
J: TRBJ2-3
size: .
V: TRBV29-1
CDR3: CSVDIPTDTQYF

length: 14
J: TRBJ1-1
size: .
V: TRBV5-1
CDR3: CASSDRRGLTEAFF

length: 11
J: TRBJ2-1
size: .
V: TRBV12-3/TRBV12-4
CDR3: CASSPGIEQFF

length: 17
J: TRBJ2-1
size: medium-sized
V: TRBV20-1
CDR3: CSARVGGAGGTYNEQFF

length: 14
J: TRBJ2-2
size: .
V: TRBV7-8
CDR3: CASSLTEETGELFF

length: 14
J: TRBJ1-1
size: .
V: TRBV27
CDR3: CASSRRGAFSEAFF

length: 14
J: TRBJ2-7
size: .
V: TRBV28
CDR3: CASSTLHGGETQYF

length: 18
J: TRBJ2-2
size: .
V: TRBV15
CDR3: CATSGGLAGRETFGELFF

length: 11
J: TRBJ1-2
size: .
V: TRBV29-1
CDR3: CSVENSYGYTF

length: 13
J: TRBJ1-5
size: .
V: TRBV27
CDR3: CASSSPGNQPQHF

length: 13
J: TRBJ2-3
size: .
V: TRBV6-6
CDR3: CASSPRGGDTQYF

length: 13
J: TRBJ1-2
size: .
V: TRBV29-1
CDR3: CSVEVDRSYGYTF

length: 12
J: TRBJ2-7
size: .
V: TRBV27
CDR3: CASSPWGGEQYF

length: 13
J: TRBJ2-7
size: .
V: TRBV12-3/TRBV12-4
CDR3: CASSFSGAYEQYF

length: 16
J: TRBJ1-2
size: .
V: TRBV20-1
CDR3: CSARDPGAGAIYGYTF

length: 14
J: TRBJ1-5
size: .
V: TRBV2
CDR3: CASSEGSGNQPQHF

length: 17
J: TRBJ2-7
size: .
V: TRBV7-9
CDR3: CASSLGPAGTSGGEQYF

length: 15
J: TRBJ2-7
size: .
V: TRBV29-1
CDR3: CSVHARGSGYDEQYF

length: 16
J: TRBJ2-1
size: .
V: TRBV27
CDR3: CASSTFPSANYNEQFF

length: 17
J: TRBJ1-2
size: .
V: TRBV12-2
CDR3: CASRPRQGPSAHYGYTF

length: 14
J: TRBJ1-1
size: .
V: TRBV5-1
CDR3: CASSWTGLGTEAFF

length: 15
J: TRBJ1-4
size: .
V: TRBV6-6
CDR3: CASSYPPELNEKLFF

length: 13
J: TRBJ2-7
size: .
V: TRBV20-1
CDR3: CSEPPGCSYEQYF

length: 12
J: TRBJ2-1
size: .
V: TRBV29-1
CDR3: CSVGLVYNEQFF